The source of this T cell receptor (beta chain) is a study of T cell responses to AZD1222 COVID-19 vaccine (dated by TCRdb to 2020 to 2022). Turning to the overall study: A total of 233 trial participants underwent TCR sequencing, of whom 207 had received two doses of AZD1222 and 26 had received two doses of the MenACWY control vaccine. Trial participants were enrolled into age subgroups of 18-55, 56-69 and 70-plus years, which contained about 150, 27 and 61 TCR-sequenced participants, respectively. What the research found in general, with its limitations: Epitopes outside the regions mutated in the B.1.351 and B.1.1.7 variants were reportedly recognized by nearly half of the unique spike-specific TCRs. In the small 56-69-year group, the increase in depth fell short of significance, most likely because of low power. Most participants were white British and females outnumbered males, and the authors suggested that clonal diversity may have been underestimated. After two AZD1222 doses, both the breadth and the depth of spike-specific TCRs were significantly higher than at day 0 and than in MenACWY recipients. Because no day 14 peak-response samples were available, the repertoires could be characterized only after the peak T cell response. Conclusions about previously exposed vaccinees were limited because only six AZD1222 recipients were SARS-CoV-2 seropositive at baseline. The vaccine-associated CD4 TCRs covered the entire spike protein, and the dominant responses fell in regions 160-218 and 743-854.

On this clone itself: The antigen this receptor binds is unknown. No qualities accompany the bases; no much larger clone lies one base away.

The V and J ends are trimmed by 5 bases and 2 bases, leaving 13 bases between them. In the germline V gene, CDR1 corresponds to SNHLY and CDR2 to FYNNEI. The CDR3 measures 15 amino acids from cysteine to phenylalanine. Only CDR3 DNA remains: 45 bases, in frame from the first base. The CDR3 regions of human TCRbeta chains were subjected to immunosequencing. The authors processed their data as follows. TCRs in the repertoires were matched against a reference library of SARS-CoV-2-specific TCRs that had been generated with the MIRA antigen-specificity platform. Breadth was defined as the fraction of unique TCRs that were SARS-CoV-2-associated, and depth was defined as the fraction of total T cells that were SARS-CoV-2-associated. Using the MIRA data, every spike-specific TCR was mapped to the spike region that the TCR reacted to and assigned to either a CD4 or a CD8 class. Log10-transformed breadth and depth values were compared by one-way ANOVA with Sidak's multiple comparisons tests. TCRdb took over this immuneACCESS table, retaining in-frame rearrangements with V and J assigned. Such tables are incomplete; in checked studies, under half of the missing clones stem from an unresolved V gene, and the remainder is unexplained. V, J and clone size derive from that table, while D and trimming were established from the DNA sequence. Across this sample there are 20,000 to 30,000 clones, with around 86% seen only once. 34% of the sample is taken by the ten largest.

The sample's time point, from its label and the paper: about 28 days (+/-7) after the second vaccine dose. AZD1222 recipients with second doses at about 4 weeks or about 12 weeks were pooled, because spike-specific TCR depth and breadth did not differ between schedules. The vaccinee samples were drawn from two UK trials, COV001 and COV002, one of which was a single-blind randomized controlled phase 2/3 trial testing AZD1222 (ChAdOx1 nCoV-19) in healthy adults. For TCRbeta chain sequencing, PBMC samples were collected from trial participants at day 0 and at day 28 after the second dose. The material sequenced was peripheral blood, taken 28 days after the second AZD1222 dose. The chain is encoded by TRBV2 joined to TRBJ2-1; the D segment cannot be called with confidence. The origin of this receptor is an adult who received the AZD1222 COVID-19 vaccine. CDR3 sequence: CASSRLATAYNEQFF. The DNA is as follows: TGTGCCAGCAGTCGTTTGGCTACCGCCTACAATGAGCAGTTCTTC.